Given below is one T cell receptor beta chain in context. The clone's antigen remains unknown. It has no much larger one-base neighbor in the sample; base qualities were not kept. The sample is drawn from a study of graft-versus-host responses after intestinal transplantation (dated by TCRdb to the early 2020s). About the study as a whole: The transplants that recipients got were multivisceral, liver-intestinal, or isolated intestinal. Anti-thymocyte globulin induction was given to all recipients, followed by maintenance tacrolimus and steroids for 2 to 3 years. After intestinal transplantation, graft-versus-host and host-versus-graft alloreactive T cell clones were followed in the graft, circulation and bone marrow using bulk TCR-beta CDR3 sequencing. To identify alloreactive clones, pre-transplant mixed lymphocyte reaction products were sequenced and compared with unstimulated pre-transplant donor and recipient T cells. Of the 20 to 25 intestinal transplant recipients enrolled in the cohort, one of whom was a retransplant, 3 patients without pretransplant specimens were excluded. A peak of at least 4% donor T cells among recipient peripheral blood mononuclear cells was the definition used for donor T cell macrochimerism. Rather than being sequenced by the commercial service, samples from a few later patients were sequenced in-house on an Illumina MiSeq and processed with MiXCR.

Findings and caveats that apply to the study as a whole: GvH clones turned up in recipient bone marrow, with some appearing earlier in ileal mucosa or blood, a pattern consistent with an intestinal mucosal origin. Conclusions were limited by the relatively low number and heterogeneity of intestinal transplant patients. In patients with donor T cell macrochimerism, the allografts had high GvH to HvG T cell clonal ratios. Early after transplant, declines in HvG clones were associated with peak levels of circulating GvH clones.

Library prep was done by the immunoSEQ multiplex PCR assay. For most patients, high-throughput TCR-beta CDR3 sequencing of genomic DNA was performed by Adaptive Biotechnologies. Processing in the source paper ran as follows. Adaptive's ImmunoSEQ software was the source of the TCR sequencing data for 18 patients, while three other patients were processed with MiXCR and VDJtools. CDR3 nucleotide sequences shared between donor and recipient were removed because their origin could not be assigned. To be classed as alloreactive, a clone needed at least 2-fold expansion over unstimulated cells and a minimum CFSE-low frequency of 0.002% (template counts) or 0.001% (read counts). Mappable clones were those detected in sequenced pre-transplant spleen, lymph node, or MLR CFSE-low populations of the donor or recipient. Cumulative frequency of alloreactive clones was calculated as a percentage of all sequences weighted by copy number. TCRdb mirrors the immuneACCESS table, restricted to in-frame sequences. Some clones are absent from its copies; in checked studies, under half trace to an unresolved V gene, and the reason for the others is unknown. The D gene and trimming were derived from the DNA, and the V and J assignments and clone size from that table. The sample table records about 38,000 clones; 75% to 90% of these occur just once. The ten largest clones capture 3.5% of the sample.

In the first month after transplant, blood samples were collected up to 4 times, and after that at least monthly when available. Reading from cysteine to phenylalanine, the CDR3 counts 14 amino acids. Only the CDR3 DNA is retained, 42 bases long and in frame from the first base. V is cut back by 4 bases and J by 3 bases, with 4 bases in the junction unmatched. CDR1 and CDR2 are read off the germline V gene as MGHRA and YSYEKL. The TCR sequence derives from a human patient who received an intestinal transplant, so some T cells may come from the graft donor. Sample: PBMCs, taken about 38 months after transplant. The sequence is built from TRBV4-1 and TRBJ2-5, with TRBD1 matching 8 junction bases. The CDR3 corresponds to CASSLDRVEETQYF. The DNA reads TGCGCCAGCAGCCTGGACAGGGTAGAAGAGACCCAGTACTTC.